These T cell receptor beta chains were read from a single sample in a study of T cells in Graves' hyperthyroidism and ophthalmopathy. TCRdb recomputed calls from the multiplex PCR reads with MiXCR, one row per CDR3 protein. The sample holds around 340,000 distinct CDR3 sequences, more than 11% seen once. The specimen was blood. These TCRs come from a woman in her 30s with Graves' hyperthyroidism. Both conserved end residues are part of each CDR3. A D gene is named only where the DNA matches it firmly. The size entry is marked missing in some rows and otherwise reads once, few, many or a size class.

cdr3_nt	cdr3_aa	d_call	v_call	clone_size	j_call
TGTGCCAGCAGCCAACCGTCTCTTGCGGGAAATGAGCGGTTCTTC	CASSQPSLAGNERFF	.	TRBV3-1	.	TRBJ2-1
TGTGCCACCGGGGTAAACCTGAACACTGAAGCTTTCTTT	CATGVNLNTEAFF	.	TRBV6-1	few	TRBJ1-1
TGTGCCAGCAGTGCCTCGGAGGGGTACTATCAGCCCCAGCATTTT	CASSASEGYYQPQHF	.	TRBV6-1	many	TRBJ1-5
TGCAGCGTCTCGACTAGCGGGAGAGGAGAGACCCAGTACTTC	CSVSTSGRGETQYF	TRBD2	TRBV29-1	many	TRBJ2-5
TGCACCTTGAGCGGGAGGGCCGGGGAGCAGTTCTTC	CTLSGRAGEQFF	TRBD2	TRBV29-1	few	TRBJ2-1
TGTGCCAGCAGCGTGCAAGAGGGGGAGACCCAGTACTTC	CASSVQEGETQYF	.	TRBV7-9	many	TRBJ2-5
TGTGCCAGCAGCTTCGGGACAGGCTACAATGAGCAGTTCTTC	CASSFGTGYNEQFF	TRBD1	TRBV7-2	few	TRBJ2-1
TGTGCCAGCAGCTCTATACAGGGATATGGCAATCAGCCCCAGCATTTT	CASSSIQGYGNQPQHF	.	TRBV7-8	many	TRBJ1-5
TGTGCCAGCAGTACATTCCTCAGGGAGCTGTTTTTT	CASSTFLRELFF	.	TRBV12-3/TRBV12-4	.	TRBJ2-2
TGCGCCAGCAGCTTGAGGACAGTAGACTACGAGCAGTACTTC	CASSLRTVDYEQYF	.	TRBV5-1	few	TRBJ2-7
TGTGCCAGCAGTGTAGTGAAGGGGCGATACAATGAGCAGTTCTTC	CASSVVKGRYNEQFF	.	TRBV28	.	TRBJ2-1
TGTGCCAGCAGCGTGACAGGAACATGGGGCTACACCTTC	CASSVTGTWGYTF	.	TRBV2	many	TRBJ1-2
TGTGCCACCAGGACCCTGGCGGATAACTATGGCTACACCTTC	CATRTLADNYGYTF	.	TRBV24-1	few	TRBJ1-2
TGTGCCAGCAGTTTCACAGGGGGCTCTGGAAACACCATATATTTT	CASSFTGGSGNTIYF	TRBD1	TRBV28	many	TRBJ1-3
TGTGCCAGCAGTTTATATGCCCGGGAGGGCCTTACAGATACGCAGTATTTT	CASSLYAREGLTDTQYF	TRBD2	TRBV27	.	TRBJ2-3
TGTGCCAGCAGTCTCGAAACGGGAGCTAGCACAGATACGCAGTATTTT	CASSLETGASTDTQYF	.	TRBV2	many	TRBJ2-3
TGTGCCAGCAGCCCGACTAGCGGGAGGCGAAATACGCAGTATTTT	CASSPTSGRRNTQYF	TRBD2	TRBV28	many	TRBJ2-3
TGTGCCGGCTCCATTCAGGGGTCTAACTATGGCTACACCTTC	CAGSIQGSNYGYTF	.	TRBV6-1	many	TRBJ1-2
TGCGCCAGCAGCCTAGCGGGAGGGCCGGGAGAGCAGTACTTC	CASSLAGGPGEQYF	TRBD2	TRBV5-1	few	TRBJ2-7
TGTGCCAGCAGCCCCCCAGGCTTCCCGGGCGAGCAGTACTTC	CASSPPGFPGEQYF	.	TRBV11-2	few	TRBJ2-7
TGTGCCAGCAGTGGGGCTAGCGGTAAAAGGACAGATACGCAGTATTTT	CASSGASGKRTDTQYF	TRBD2	TRBV6-1	many	TRBJ2-3
TGCAGCGTTGGGACGGGAGGGGGAGATACGCAGTATTTT	CSVGTGGGDTQYF	TRBD2	TRBV29-1	few	TRBJ2-3
TGTGCCAGCAGAAAGACTAGCGGGGGGTTGAATGAGCAGTTCTTC	CASRKTSGGLNEQFF	TRBD2	TRBV6-1	many	TRBJ2-1
TGTGCCAGCCTACGGGCAGAAGTCGCTGAAGCTTTCTTT	CASLRAEVAEAFF	.	TRBV12-3/TRBV12-4	many	TRBJ1-1
TGTGCCAGCAGCGTAACAGGGGGATGGGGTGGCTACACCTTC	CASSVTGGWGGYTF	TRBD1	TRBV7-9	few	TRBJ1-2
TGTGCCAGCAGTTTGCCGAATGGCGGGGGCAATCAGCCCCAGCATTTT	CASSLPNGGGNQPQHF	.	TRBV28	few	TRBJ1-5
TGTGCCAGCAGCACAAGGCAGGGTAAAGGCAATGAGCAGTTCTTC	CASSTRQGKGNEQFF	.	TRBV7-2	many	TRBJ2-1
TGTGCCAGTAGTAGTGGGGATCCAGCGAACACTGAAGCTTTCTTT	CASSSGDPANTEAFF	.	TRBV19	many	TRBJ1-1
TGTGCCAGCAGTTCCTTCAGGGTCACCGATACGCAGTATTTT	CASSSFRVTDTQYF	.	TRBV6-2/TRBV6-3	few	TRBJ2-3
TGCAGTGCTGGCTTCCAGGGGGGCTCTGGAAACACCATATATTTT	CSAGFQGGSGNTIYF	TRBD1	TRBV20-1	.	TRBJ1-3
TGCGCCAGCAGCTTGGGAGGGCAGGGGAGTCAGCCCCAGCATTTT	CASSLGGQGSQPQHF	.	TRBV5-1	few	TRBJ1-5
TGCAGCGTTGAAGGTGTAGGCGGGAGGCCCTACAATGAGCAGTTCTTC	CSVEGVGGRPYNEQFF	TRBD2	TRBV29-1	.	TRBJ2-1
TGTGCCAGCGGACGAAACAAAGGCGTGGGTGAGCAGTTCTTC	CASGRNKGVGEQFF	.	TRBV12-3/TRBV12-4	few	TRBJ2-1
TGTGCCATCAGTGAGAGGACGGGACTAGCAAATAATGAGCAGTTCTTC	CAISERTGLANNEQFF	TRBD2	TRBV10-3	.	TRBJ2-1
TGTGCCAGCAGCTTGGAGACAGGGGGGGTCTACGAGCAGTACTTC	CASSLETGGVYEQYF	TRBD1	TRBV11-2	many	TRBJ2-7
TGCAGTGCTTTACTTCCGGGACTAGTATTCTACGAGCAGTACTTC	CSALLPGLVFYEQYF	TRBD2	TRBV20-1	few	TRBJ2-7
TGCAGCGTCACCGGGAGGGTGGGGAACACTGAAGCTTTCTTT	CSVTGRVGNTEAFF	.	TRBV29-1	few	TRBJ1-1
TGTGCCTGGACAGTGGGGGCAAACACTGAAGCTTTCTTT	CAWTVGANTEAFF	.	TRBV30	.	TRBJ1-1
TGTGCCAGCAGCTTCGGGGATAAGAAAGAGACCCAGTACTTC	CASSFGDKKETQYF	.	TRBV5-4	few	TRBJ2-5
TGTGCCACCAACAAGGCGAGCAACTATGGCTACACCTTC	CATNKASNYGYTF	.	TRBV15	.	TRBJ1-2
TGCAGTGCTAGAGGCACTAGCAGCGAGCAGTACTTC	CSARGTSSEQYF	.	TRBV20-1	many	TRBJ2-7
TGCAGTGCTAGAGAGCAATCTCGGGAGCAGTACTTC	CSAREQSREQYF	.	TRBV20-1	.	TRBJ2-7
TGTGCCAGCAGCACTATGAGGTCGGGTTACGAGCAGTACTTC	CASSTMRSGYEQYF	.	TRBV7-2	.	TRBJ2-7
TGTGCCAGCAGTGAATCCGGGAATCAGCCCCAGCATTTT	CASSESGNQPQHF	.	TRBV6-1	many	TRBJ1-5
TGTGCCAGTAGTAATCGCCTTGAAGCTTTCTTT	CASSNRLEAFF	.	TRBV19	many	TRBJ1-1
TGCAGTGCTAGAGTTTCCCTCAGCGGCGAGCAGTACTTC	CSARVSLSGEQYF	.	TRBV20-1	few	TRBJ2-7
TGTGCCAGCAGTTTAGAGGCTCCGGGGGGCCAAGAGACCCAGTACTTC	CASSLEAPGGQETQYF	TRBD2	TRBV28	many	TRBJ2-5
TGCGCCAGCAGCCAAGATGAGGGCACAGATACGCAGTATTTT	CASSQDEGTDTQYF	.	TRBV4-1	few	TRBJ2-3
TGTGCCAGCAGTGAAGGGCAGGGCCCTCTGAAGACCCAGTACTTC	CASSEGQGPLKTQYF	.	TRBV6-1	.	TRBJ2-5
TGCGCCAGCACCCCATCCAACAGAGATAGCAATCAGCCCCAGCATTTT	CASTPSNRDSNQPQHF	.	TRBV10-1	.	TRBJ1-5
TGTGCCAGCAGCCAACGCGGGAGTCGCGACGAGCAGTACTTC	CASSQRGSRDEQYF	TRBD2	TRBV14	many	TRBJ2-7
TGTGCCAGTAGTATCCGCAAAGGACTGAAAGAGACCCAGTACTTC	CASSIRKGLKETQYF	.	TRBV19	few	TRBJ2-5
TGCAGTGCTACCGGGACAGGGAATTTCGAGCTTGCCGGGGAGCTGTTTTTT	CSATGTGNFELAGELFF	TRBD1	TRBV20-1	many	TRBJ2-2
TGTGCCAGCAGTGAGGGAAGGACAGCTGGCTACACCTTC	CASSEGRTAGYTF	.	TRBV6-1	many	TRBJ1-2
TGTGCCAGCCGGGACGGTGACCAAGGGGCCCAGTACTTC	CASRDGDQGAQYF	.	TRBV7-3	few	TRBJ2-5